The clone carrying this T cell receptor beta chain was seen just once. The antigen remains unidentified. Sequencing was performed with immunoSEQ multiplex PCR; in TCRdb, only in-frame clones are kept and a portion is missing. The data show over 60,000 clones, 93% seen once. The source of the sample is a study of PD-1 blockade in classical Hodgkin lymphoma. CDR3 length: 13 amino acids. Trimming took 3 bases from V and 5 from J, leaving 11 bases between them. Germline V CDR1 and CDR2: SGHRS, YFSETQ. Study results and caveats: Why the repertoires differ is still unclear, perhaps disease activity or prior therapy. Reported findings placed baseline TCR diversity lower in newly diagnosed patients (compared with healthy donors).

Time point given: newly diagnosed, previously untreated cHL patient sample. PBMCs representing newly diagnosed, untreated classical Hodgkin lymphoma functioned as the comparison. The chain is built from TRBV5-1 and TRBJ1-2, with D maybe TRBD1 (6 bases). The sequence was obtained from a human donor with classical Hodgkin lymphoma. The sample consisted of peripheral blood mononuclear cells (PBMCs). CDR3 loop: CASSSQGQYGYTF. CDR3 DNA: TGCGCCAGCAGCTCACAGGGCCAATATGGCTACACCTTC.